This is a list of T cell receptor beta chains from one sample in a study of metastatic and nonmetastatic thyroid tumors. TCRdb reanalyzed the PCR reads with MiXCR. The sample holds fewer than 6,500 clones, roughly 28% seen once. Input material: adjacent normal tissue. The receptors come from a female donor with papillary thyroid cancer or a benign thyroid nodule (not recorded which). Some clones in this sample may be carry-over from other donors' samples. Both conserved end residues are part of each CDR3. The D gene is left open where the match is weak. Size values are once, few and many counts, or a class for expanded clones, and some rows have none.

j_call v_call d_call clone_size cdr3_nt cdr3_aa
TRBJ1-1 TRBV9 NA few TGTGCCAGCAGCGGGGGTAGCACTGAAGCTTTCTTT CASSGGSTEAFF
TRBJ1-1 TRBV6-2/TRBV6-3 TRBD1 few TGTGCCAGCAGTCACCCCTCGGACAGGGCTAGGAACACTGAAGCTTTCTTT CASSHPSDRARNTEAFF
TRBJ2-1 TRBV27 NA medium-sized TGTGCCAGCAGATCCTACAATGAGCAGTTCTTC CASRSYNEQFF
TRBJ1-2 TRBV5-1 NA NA TGCGCCAGCAGCTCTGACCCGGGGACGGCGGGTGGCTACACCTTC CASSSDPGTAGGYTF
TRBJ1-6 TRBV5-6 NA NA TGTGCCAGCAGCGACGATCCATCCCTTATTTCACCCCTCCACTTT CASSDDPSLISPLHF
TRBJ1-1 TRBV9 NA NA TGTGCCAGCAGCGTAGGGGAGTACACTGAAGCTTTCTTT CASSVGEYTEAFF
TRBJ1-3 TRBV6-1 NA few TGTGCCAGCAGGCCCCAGGCCTCTGGAAACACCATATATTTT CASRPQASGNTIYF
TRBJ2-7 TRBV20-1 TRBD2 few TGCAGTGCTACTGGCCAGCGGGACTTAATCGAGCGAGAGCAGTACTTC CSATGQRDLIEREQYF
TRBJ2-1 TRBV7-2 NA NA TGTGCCAGCAGCGCCGGGACGTCCTACAATGAGCAGTTCTTC CASSAGTSYNEQFF
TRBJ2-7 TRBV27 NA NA TGTGCCAGCAGTTTTAAGGACTTCGGGGAGCAGTACTTC CASSFKDFGEQYF
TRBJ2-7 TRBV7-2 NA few TGTGCCAGCAGCTTATGGGGGGAGATCTCCTACGAGCAGTACTTC CASSLWGEISYEQYF
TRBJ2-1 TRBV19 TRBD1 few TGTGCCAGTAGTTTCCCGGGACAGGGGGTTTATGAGCAGTTCTTC CASSFPGQGVYEQFF
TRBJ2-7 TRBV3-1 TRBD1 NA TGTGCCAGCAGTCAGGACAGGGCCTACGAGCAGTACTTC CASSQDRAYEQYF
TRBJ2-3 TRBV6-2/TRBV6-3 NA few TGTGCCAGCGGCAGGGCCTCTAGCACAGATACGCAGTATTTT CASGRASSTDTQYF
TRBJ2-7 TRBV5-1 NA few TGCGCCAGCAGCCGGAATATTGGGGGCGTCGTTTACGAGCAGTACTTC CASSRNIGGVVYEQYF
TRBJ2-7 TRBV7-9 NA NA TGTGCCAGCAGCTTATGGTCCGGCGAGCAGTACTTC CASSLWSGEQYF
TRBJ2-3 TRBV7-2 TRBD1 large TGTGCCAGCAGCGAAACAGGGGTAAAGACAGATACGCAGTATTTT CASSETGVKTDTQYF
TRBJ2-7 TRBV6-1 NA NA TGTGCCAGCAGTGAGGGGTGGTGGGCGGGTGTCTCCTACGAGCAGTACTTC CASSEGWWAGVSYEQYF
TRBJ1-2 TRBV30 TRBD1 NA TGTGCCTGGAGTGCAGGACAGGGAGCTGAGGGCTACACCTTC CAWSAGQGAEGYTF
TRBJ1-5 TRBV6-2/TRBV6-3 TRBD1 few TGTGCCAGCAGGGGACAGTCGTATAGCAATCAGCCCCAGCATTTT CASRGQSYSNQPQHF
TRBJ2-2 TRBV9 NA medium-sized TGTGCCAGCAGCGAACCCCTAAACGACTCCCACACCGGGGAGCTGTTTTTT CASSEPLNDSHTGELFF
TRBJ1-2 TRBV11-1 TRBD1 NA TGTGCCAGCAGCTTAGACAGGGGGGCGGACAACTATGGCTACACCTTC CASSLDRGADNYGYTF
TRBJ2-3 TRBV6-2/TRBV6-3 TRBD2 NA TGTGCCAGCAGTTACGGGGGGGAAGATACGCAGTATTTT CASSYGGEDTQYF
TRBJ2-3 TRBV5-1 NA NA TGCGCCACCCGTCCGGACAGCACTAGCACAGATACGCAGTATTTT CATRPDSTSTDTQYF
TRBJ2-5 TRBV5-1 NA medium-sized TGCGCCAGCAGCGGTGAGGGTTCTAAGGAGACCCAGTACTTC CASSGEGSKETQYF
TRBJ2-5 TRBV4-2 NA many TGTGCCAGCGGGCGGTCGGGCAGGTGGGAAGAGACCCAGTACTTC CASGRSGRWEETQYF
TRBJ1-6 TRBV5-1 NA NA NA CASSLVGGGSPLHF
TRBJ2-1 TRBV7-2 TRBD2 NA TGTGCCAGCTCCGGGGGGACCCCGGGAGGAGTTGAGCAGTTCTTC CASSGGTPGGVEQFF
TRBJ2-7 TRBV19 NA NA TGTGCCAGTAGTGCTATGGGGGCAGGCCTGGAGCAGTACTTC CASSAMGAGLEQYF
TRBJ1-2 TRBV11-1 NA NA TGTGCCAGCAACTACCAACCATGGGGAGCTTATGGTTACACCTTC CASNYQPWGAYGYTF
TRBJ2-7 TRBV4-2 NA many TGTGCCAGCGGTATCGGGAGTTCCTACGAGCAGTACTTC CASGIGSSYEQYF
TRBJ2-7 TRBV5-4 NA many TGTGCCAGCAGCTTGGAACGAGCCACATCCTACGAGCAGTACTTC CASSLERATSYEQYF
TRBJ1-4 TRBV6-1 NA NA TGTGCCAGCAGTGAAGCAATTCGAGGCTCGGTGACGAATGAAAAACTGTTTTTT CASSEAIRGSVTNEKLFF
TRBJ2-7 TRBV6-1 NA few TGTGCCAGCAGGGAGTCCTTGGAGGGTTGGAACGAGCAGTACTTC CASRESLEGWNEQYF
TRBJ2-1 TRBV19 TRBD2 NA TGTGCCAGTAGTACTGGACTAGCGGGCACCAATGAGCAGTTCTTC CASSTGLAGTNEQFF
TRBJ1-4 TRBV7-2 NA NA TGTGCCAGCAGCGCCCGAGTGTCGGTGGCTAATGAAAAACTGTTTTTT CASSARVSVANEKLFF
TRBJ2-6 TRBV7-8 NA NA TGTGCCAGCAGCCACACAGGGATTGATCTCTCTGGGGCCAACGTCCTGACTTTC CASSHTGIDLSGANVLTF
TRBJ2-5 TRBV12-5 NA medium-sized TGTGCTAGTGGTTTTTCCCCAGGGTTAGAGACCCAGTACTTC CASGFSPGLETQYF
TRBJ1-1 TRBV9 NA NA TGTGTCAGCAGCGTCACAGGCACTGAAGCTTTCTTT CVSSVTGTEAFF
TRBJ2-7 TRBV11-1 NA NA TGTGCCAGCAGCCCGAAGGCCGCGGCAGGGGACTCCTACGAGCAGTACTTC CASSPKAAAGDSYEQYF
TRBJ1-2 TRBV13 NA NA TGTGCCAGCAGCTCCAGCGGGACTTATGGCTACACCTTC CASSSSGTYGYTF
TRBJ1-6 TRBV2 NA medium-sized TGTGCCAGCAGCCTGGACAGAAATTCACCCCTCCACTTT CASSLDRNSPLHF
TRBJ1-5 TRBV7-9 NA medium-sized TGTGCCAGCAGCTCTGTGGCGGGGGTTCAGCCCCAGCATTTT CASSSVAGVQPQHF
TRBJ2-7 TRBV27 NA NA TGTGCCAGCAGTTTAGGAGGGGGGATTCACTACGAGCAGTACTTC CASSLGGGIHYEQYF
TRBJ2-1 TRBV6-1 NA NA TGTGCCAGCAGTGCCAGGGGCCCCTTCGGCAATGAGCAGTTCTTC CASSARGPFGNEQFF
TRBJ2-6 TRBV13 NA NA TGTGCCAGCAGCTTATTTATCGTTGAGACCAACGTCCTGACTTTC CASSLFIVETNVLTF
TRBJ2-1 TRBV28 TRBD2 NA TGTGCCAGCAGTTTATGCCGGGCTAGCGGGGATGAAAATGAGCAGTTCTTC CASSLCRASGDENEQFF
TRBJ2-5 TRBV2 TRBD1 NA TGTGCCAGCAGGACCGGGACAGGGGAGATGAGGGAGTACTTC CASRTGTGEMREYF
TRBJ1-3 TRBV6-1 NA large TGTGCCAGCAGTGGAACAGTGCTCTCTGGAAACACCATATATTTT CASSGTVLSGNTIYF
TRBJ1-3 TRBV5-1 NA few TGCGCCAGCAGCTTGACGTCCCTCTCTGGAAACACCATATATTTT CASSLTSLSGNTIYF
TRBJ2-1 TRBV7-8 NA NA TGTGCCAGCAGCCGAAGGGACTCCCGGGGGGAGCAGTTCTTC CASSRRDSRGEQFF
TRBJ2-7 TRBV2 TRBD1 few TGTGCCAGCAGACCGACAGGGTCAGTGTCCTACGAGCAGTACTTC CASRPTGSVSYEQYF
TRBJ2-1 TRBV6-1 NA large TGTGCCAGCAGTAAAGAGGACAGCAGGTACAATGAGCAGTTCTTC CASSKEDSRYNEQFF